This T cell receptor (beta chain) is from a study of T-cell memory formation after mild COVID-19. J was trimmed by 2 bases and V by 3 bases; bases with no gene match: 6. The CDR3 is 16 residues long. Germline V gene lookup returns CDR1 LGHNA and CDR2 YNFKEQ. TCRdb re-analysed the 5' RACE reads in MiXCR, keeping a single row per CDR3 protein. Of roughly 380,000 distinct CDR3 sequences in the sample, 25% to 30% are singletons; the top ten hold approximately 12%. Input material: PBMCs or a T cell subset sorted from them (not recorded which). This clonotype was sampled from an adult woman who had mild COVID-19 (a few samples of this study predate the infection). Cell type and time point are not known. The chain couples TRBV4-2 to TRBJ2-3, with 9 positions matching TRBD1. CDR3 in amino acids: CASSHFRDRATDTQYF. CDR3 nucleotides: TGTGCCAGCAGCCACTTCCGGGACAGGGCCACAGATACGCAGTATTTT.